Sequencing of this TCR beta chain was carried out in a study of control samples from healthy donors and cancer patients. The CDR3 sequence is 14 residues long. Germline V gene sequence: CDR1 MNHNY, CDR2 SVGAGI (reference sequence). Between the trimmed V and J ends, which lost 6 bases and 0 bases, there was a span of 6 bases. This clone was counted a single time. The protocol was immunoSEQ multiplex PCR, while the TCRdb copy is restricted to in-frame clones and leaves out a portion. The sample lists roughly 140,000 clones; over 90% were seen once. The genes are TRBV6-6 and TRBJ1-6; no clear D. This sequence originates from a man aged 50-59 years in good health. Sequencing used blood. For the CDR3, the DNA is TGTGCCAGCAGACAGAGCTCCTATAATTCACCCCTCCACTTT. Its translation: CASRQSSYNSPLHF.